These 5 T cell receptor beta chains came from one sample sequenced in a study of long-term antiretroviral therapy in people with HIV. The authors ran the immunoSEQ assay, v3.0, at survey level. Assay: immunoSEQ multiplex PCR; the TCRdb copy retains only in-frame clones and omits some. The table shows about 27,000 clones, with roughly 80% occurring only once. The sequences come from unsorted PBMCs, collected 0.8 years before starting antiretroviral therapy. The receptor set was obtained from a man in his late teens or twenties with HIV.

The V call is TRBV19, the J call TRBJ1-1; D possibly corresponds to TRBD1 (6 bases). Germline-derived CDR1 and CDR2 are LNHDA and SQIVND (reference sequence). V was clipped by 10 bases and J by 1 base, with 13 bases between them. The CDR3 spans 13 residues. The CDR3, as DNA: TGTGCCATCTCGCCGGGACAGAACACTGAAGCTTTCTTT. The encoded protein is CAISPGQNTEAFF.

The CDR3: CASSSKTRLGTEAFF. The CDR3 bases are TGTGCCAGCAGCTCAAAGACAAGGTTAGGCACTGAAGCTTTCTTT. V is TRBV7-8 and J is TRBJ1-1, with unresolved D. Trimming cost V 4 bases and J 4 bases, with 16 bases left between them. The CDR3 loop spans 15 amino acids. Germline V gene lookup returns CDR1 SGHVS and CDR2 FQNEAQ.

The CDR3: CATGQGAYNEQFF. The CDR3 coding sequence is TGTGCCACGGGACAGGGGGCTTACAATGAGCAGTTCTTC. The chain has TRBV6-5 and TRBJ2-1; 12 bases match TRBD1. The CDR3 has 13 amino acids. Germline V gives CDR1 MNHEY, CDR2 SVGAGI. Trimming removed 10 bases from V and 4 bases from J; junction bases left unmatched: 2.

V usage is TRBV4-3 and J usage is TRBJ2-7; 10 bases fit TRBD2. This CDR3 is built from 15 residues. V shed 2 bases, J shed 2 bases, and the junction held 3 bases outside the gene matches. Germline CDR1 reads LGHNA; CDR2 reads YSLEER. The CDR3 sequence: CASSQSSGSPYEQYF. CDR3 DNA: TGCGCCAGCAGCCAATCTAGCGGGAGCCCCTACGAGCAGTACTTC.

The chain is built from TRBV5-4 and TRBJ1-2; 8 nucleotides line up with TRBD1. This CDR3 contains 13 residues. J lost 6 bases, V lost 5 bases, and 6 bases had no gene match. Germline V lookup: CDR1 SGHNT, CDR2 YYREEE (reference sequence). The CDR3 DNA sequence: TGTGCCAGCAGTAACAGGGGGATCAATGGCTACACCTTC. Translating it yields CASSNRGINGYTF.